This T cell receptor (beta chain) came from a study of blood T cells in healthy people across ages. Overall study context: Every two T cells gave about one barcoded beta molecule via template switching.

This CDR3 contains 13 residues. CDR1 is SQVTM and CDR2 is ANQGSEA in the germline V gene. It was with a sample-barcoded 5' primer and a J-beta primer mix that a second PCR of roughly 7 to 12 cycles was run. Tags on each cDNA molecule came from a template-switch adaptor with 12 random nucleotides. TCRdb called the 5' RACE reads again in MiXCR, with one record for every CDR3 protein. Among over 1,300,000 distinct CDR3 sequences listed, roughly 60% were seen once. This chain joins TRBV29-1 and TRBJ2-5; 8 positions match TRBD1. This receptor was identified in a man between 18 and 35 years old in good health. The sample consisted of blood. The CDR3 region is CRCGQGIEETQYF. The CDR3 nucleotides read TGCAGATGCGGACAGGGCATAGAAGAGACCCAGTACTTC.